One and the same sample provided the 23 T cell receptor beta chains below, sequenced in a study of identical twins. TCRdb itself ran the 5' RACE reads through MiXCR, one entry per CDR3 protein. In the table there are 1.5 million to 2 million distinct CDR3 sequences, roughly a third of which are singletons. The sample comprised cord blood. These TCRs come from a newborn girl in good health.

The V and J genes are TRBV4-1 and TRBJ1-2, with 7 bases identical to TRBD1. Unmatched junction bases numbered 6, after V lost 2 bases and J lost 0 bases. The CDR3 length is 16 residues. CDR1 is MGHRA, CDR2 YSYEKL, per germline. The CDR3 region is CASSQPNRGANYGYTF. The CDR3 region has the DNA TGCGCCAGCAGCCAACCTAACAGGGGAGCTAACTATGGCTACACCTTC.

The chain links TRBV7-9 to TRBJ1-1; TRBD1 agrees at 10 bases. V lost 5 bases to trimming and J lost 2 bases; unmatched junction nucleotides: 5. CDR3 size: 15 residues. The germline V gene encodes CDR1 SEHNR and CDR2 FQNEAQ (reference sequence). The CDR3: CASSRDRGTNTEAFF. In nucleotides, the CDR3 is TGTGCCAGCAGCCGGGACAGGGGAACCAACACTGAAGCTTTCTTT. Full variable domain (remainder filled in from reference TRBV7-9 and TRBJ1-1): DTGVSQNPRHKITKRGQNVTFRCDPISEHNRLYWYRQTLGQGPEFLTYFQNEAQLEKSRLLSDRFSAERPKGSFSTLEIQRTEQGDSAMYLCASSRDRGTNTEAFFGQGTRLTVV.

On this clonotype: A read error may explain this, as a much larger clone is one base away. The V and J genes are TRBV20-1 and TRBJ2-3; TRBD1 agrees at 9 bases. Germline CDR1 and CDR2: DFQATT and SNEGSKA (reference sequence). Unmatched junction bases numbered 2, after V lost 0 bases and J lost 1 base. This CDR3 contains 15 residues. The CDR3 DNA is TGCAGTGCTAGAGATTGGACAGGGGGCACAGATACGCAGTATTTT. It encodes CSARDWTGGTDTQYF.

This clonotype was observed many times. The V gene is TRBV4-1, the J gene TRBJ2-3; 7 bases are shared with TRBD1. CDR3 length equals 15 residues. The V gene end was trimmed by 1 base and the J gene end by 1 base; junction bases not matched to a gene: 2. The V gene's germline CDR1 is MGHRA and CDR2 YSYEKL. CDR3 in amino acids: CASSQAGQGTDTQYF. DNA for the CDR3: TGCGCCAGCAGCCAAGCCGGACAGGGCACAGATACGCAGTATTTT.

This CDR3 reads CASSLGGHSNTEAFF. In DNA form, the CDR3 reads TGTGCCAGCAGCCTGGGGGGACACTCGAACACTGAAGCTTTCTTT. The chain uses TRBV4-2 and TRBJ1-1; maybe TRBD1 (6 bases). Germline-derived CDR1 and CDR2 are LGHNA and YNFKEQ. The V gene lost 4 bases and the J gene lost 1 base, with 13 bases spanning the gap. This CDR3 contains 15 residues.

A few counts support this clonotype. The rearrangement uses TRBV5-1 and TRBJ1-1, with 7 bases lining up with TRBD1. V lost 2 bases and J lost 5; bases outside the gene matches: 9. CDR3 size: 15 residues. Germline V gene sequence: CDR1 SGHRS, CDR2 YFSETQ. DNA of the CDR3: TGCGCCAGCAGCTTACCCGGACAGGCGAGGACTGAAGCTTTCTTT. It translates to CASSLPGQARTEAFF. The variable domain in full, completed from reference TRBV5-1 and TRBJ1-1, reads KAGVTQTPRYLIKTRGQQVTLSCSPISGHRSVSWYQQTPGQGLQFLFEYFSETQRNKGNFPGRFSGRQFSNSRSEMNVSTLELGDSALYLCASSLPGQARTEAFFGQGTRLTVV.

The V gene is TRBV20-1, the J gene TRBJ2-1; D may be TRBD2 (7 bases). Trimming shortened V by 2 bases and J by 3 bases, and 11 bases separated the two germline ends. This CDR3 spans 14 amino acids. Germline CDR1 DFQATT, CDR2 SNEGSKA (reference sequence). CDR3 amino acids: CSARPGGLYNEQFF. CDR3 coding DNA: TGCAGTGCTAGACCGGGGGGCCTCTACAATGAGCAGTTCTTC.

This clonotype appeared a few times. The J gene is TRBJ2-1, the V gene TRBV2, with D perhaps matching TRBD2 (6 bases). V lost 6 bases and J lost 7, with 13 bases in between. CDR1 and CDR2 (germline): SNHLY, FYNNEI. CDR3 length equals 13 residues. Here the CDR3 reads CASRRMLANEQFF. In DNA, the CDR3 is TGTGCCAGCAGGAGGATGCTAGCGAATGAGCAGTTCTTC.

V usage is TRBV20-1 and J usage is TRBJ2-2; TRBD1 agrees at 7 bases. CDR1 is DFQATT, CDR2 SNEGSKA, per germline (reference sequence). Trimming at V came to 6 bases and at J to 6 bases, leaving 7 bases not matched to a gene. CDR3 length: 13 amino acids. CDR3 nucleotides: TGCAGTGCGCCAGAGACAGGGTCCGGGGAGCTGTTTTTT. Residues: CSAPETGSGELFF.

V usage is TRBV4-2 and J usage is TRBJ2-4; possibly TRBD2 for D (5 bases). The J call is uncertain, as TRBJ2-7 better fits the DNA end. Germline CDR1 reads LGHNA; CDR2 reads YNFKEQ. There are 17 residues in the CDR3. This CDR3 reads CASSQALKGREGDEQYF. Here the CDR3 DNA reads TGTGCCAGCAGCCAAGCCCTGAAAGGACGGGAAGGCGACGAGCAGTACTTC.

The table lists this clonotype with a few counts. V gene TRBV9 combines with J gene TRBJ2-3; TRBD2 agrees at 9 bases. Unmatched junction bases numbered 10, after V lost 7 bases and J lost 4 bases. Germline loops: CDR1 SGDLS, CDR2 YYNGEE. The CDR3 contains 15 residues. CDR3 sequence (DNA): TGTGCCAGCTCACCGCAAGCGGGAGGAGCAGATACGCAGTATTTT. This codes for CASSPQAGGADTQYF.

This sequence joins TRBV6-5 and TRBJ2-1; D gene ambiguous. Germline V gene sequence: CDR1 MNHEY, CDR2 SVGAGI. The V end was cut by 2 bases, the J end by 0 bases, with 8 bases between. This CDR3 is 15 amino acids long. In DNA, the CDR3 is TGTGCCAGCAGTTACCGACATAACTCCTACAATGAGCAGTTCTTC. It codes for CASSYRHNSYNEQFF.

This clonotype was picked up many times. This sequence joins TRBV14 and TRBJ2-1, with D unresolved. CDR3 length: 18 amino acids. The germline V and J ends were trimmed by 0 bases and 2 bases, with 17 bases remaining between them. From germline, CDR1 is SGHDN and CDR2 FVKESK. The CDR3 protein is CASSQEGSAPRPYNEQFF. CDR3 in DNA: TGTGCCAGCAGCCAAGAAGGGTCTGCGCCGAGACCCTACAATGAGCAGTTCTTC.

The chain employs TRBV11-2 and TRBJ2-1; 11 positions agree with TRBD2. V lost 4 bases, J lost 0 bases, and 23 bases stayed unmatched. Germline lookup yields CDR1 SGHAT and CDR2 FQNNGV. This CDR3 comprises 23 residues. CDR3 residues: CASSYGAGHSGGALPGSYNEQFF. CDR3 sequence (DNA): TGTGCCAGCAGCTACGGGGCGGGACATAGCGGGGGGGCTCTGCCCGGCTCCTACAATGAGCAGTTCTTC. The full variable domain, rest sourced from reference TRBV11-2 and TRBJ2-1, is EAGVAQSPRYKIIEKRQSVAFWCNPISGHATLYWYQQILGQGPKLLIQFQNNGVVDDSQLPKDRFSAERLKGVDSTLKIQPAKLEDSAVYLCASSYGAGHSGGALPGSYNEQFFGPGTRLTVL.

The chain joins TRBV7-2 to TRBJ1-2; 7 bases match TRBD1. Germline V CDR1 and CDR2: SGHTA, FQGNSA. The CDR3 spans 15 residues. Germline trimming cut 1 base from V and 5 bases from J; bases unmatched to any gene: 7. The DNA of the CDR3 is TGTGCCAGCAGCTTAGGTGTGTCCAGGGGGTATGGCTACACCTTC. It is translated as CASSLGVSRGYGYTF. The full variable domain, rest sourced from reference TRBV7-2 and TRBJ1-2, is GAGVSQSPSNKVTEKGKDVELRCDPISGHTALYWYRQSLGQGLEFLIYFQGNSAPDKSGLPSDRFSAERTGGSVSTLTIQRTQQEDSAVYLCASSLGVSRGYGYTFGSGTRLTVV.

This clonotype was counted a few times. The chain recombines TRBV27 with TRBJ2-5, with 7 bases identical to TRBD1. The CDR3 extends over 16 amino acids. The germline V gene encodes CDR1 MNHEY and CDR2 SMNVEV (reference sequence). Trimming took 1 base from V and 11 from J; bases not matched to a gene: 16. CDR3 residues: CASSLWAGGPANEQYF. The CDR3 DNA sequence: TGTGCCAGCAGTTTATGGGCAGGGGGACCAGCCAATGAGCAGTACTTC.

The chain uses TRBV20-1 and TRBJ2-1; 7 bases are shared with TRBD2. Trimming removed 0 bases from V and 7 bases from J; junction bases left unmatched: 12. This CDR3 region has 16 residues. Germline CDR1 reads DFQATT; CDR2 reads SNEGSKA (reference sequence). Written as DNA, the CDR3 is TGCAGTGCTAGAGATCCGGGCGGGAGCTTAATTAATGAGCAGTTCTTC. Its protein product is CSARDPGGSLINEQFF.

This clonotype has a handful of counts. The chain links TRBV10-3 to TRBJ2-3; D gene ambiguous. Germline assignment: CDR1 ENHRY and CDR2 SYGVKD. V lost 0 bases to trimming and J lost 2 bases, with 6 bases between them. The CDR3 runs 14 residues. CDR3 residues: CAISESGPTDTQYF. CDR3 bases: TGTGCCATCAGTGAGTCTGGACCCACAGATACGCAGTATTTT.

The rearrangement joins TRBV11-2 to TRBJ2-1; D possibly corresponds to TRBD2 (6 bases). Trimming took 3 bases from V and 9 from J, leaving 21 bases between them. The germline gives CDR1 SGHAT, CDR2 FQNNGV. The CDR3 totals 16 residues. The CDR3 sequence is CASSFIAGRPRGEQFF. The CDR3 DNA is TGTGCCAGCAGCTTCATCGCGGGGCGGCCACGCGGTGAGCAGTTCTTC.

This clonotype was seen a handful of times. The chain couples TRBV3-1 to TRBJ2-7, with 12 nucleotides matching TRBD2. This CDR3 is 17 amino acids long. Trimming at V came to 0 bases and at J to 1 base, leaving 4 bases not matched to a gene. Germline V gives CDR1 LGHDT, CDR2 YNNKEL (reference sequence). Here the CDR3 DNA reads TGTGCCAGCAGCCAAGATTGGCTAGCGGGAGGGTCCTACGAGCAGTACTTC. This encodes CASSQDWLAGGSYEQYF.

The rearrangement joins TRBV25-1 to TRBJ2-1; perhaps TRBD2 as D (5 bases). Trimming took 3 bases from V and 2 from J, leaving 11 bases between them. The CDR3 runs to 15 residues. The germline V gene encodes CDR1 MGHDK and CDR2 SYGVNS. CDR3: CASSDSSLPYNEQFF. CDR3 nucleotide sequence: TGTGCCAGCAGTGACTCTAGCCTTCCCTACAATGAGCAGTTCTTC.

The chain employs TRBV27 and TRBJ1-1; TRBD1 matches 7 bases. J lost 1 base, V lost 1 base, and 6 bases had no gene match. The CDR3 has 16 residues. The germline CDR1 and CDR2 sequences are MNHEY and SMNVEV (reference sequence). The CDR3 nucleotides read TGTGCCAGCAGTTTATATTTCAGGGGGGCGAACACTGAAGCTTTCTTT. Translation: CASSLYFRGANTEAFF.

This clonotype was seen a handful of times. The CDR3 nucleotides read TGTGCCACCAGTGATCGGGGACTAGCGGGAATGAATGAGCAGTTCTTC. This encodes CATSDRGLAGMNEQFF. The rearrangement joins TRBV24-1 to TRBJ2-1, with 13 positions matching TRBD2. The ends lost 3 bases at V and 7 bases at J; junction bases unmatched: 5. Germline CDR1 KGHDR, CDR2 SFDVKD. The CDR3 is made up of 16 amino acids.